The 4 T cell receptor beta chains given below trace back to one sample, sequenced in a study of T-cell memory formation after mild COVID-19. From the 5' RACE reads, TCRdb called clonotypes with MiXCR, one entry per CDR3 protein. In the table there are roughly 310,000 distinct CDR3 sequences, about 16% of which are singletons. Sequences were obtained from PBMCs or a T cell subset sorted from them (not recorded which). The receptors were sampled from a man between 18 and 29 years old who had mild COVID-19 (a few samples of this study predate the infection). Cell type and time point are not known.

The genes are TRBV5-1 and TRBJ2-2, with D perhaps TRBD1 (6 bases). Trimming removed 5 bases at V and 3 bases at J, with 17 bases between. The CDR3 has 16 amino acids. The germline CDR1 and CDR2 sequences are SGHRS and YFSETQ. The CDR3 nucleotides are TGCGCCAGCAGAAACCCCGGGGCAGGGGACACCGGGGAGCTGTTTTTT. This codes for CASRNPGAGDTGELFF. Filled out from reference TRBV5-1 and TRBJ2-2, the complete variable domain reads KAGVTQTPRYLIKTRGQQVTLSCSPISGHRSVSWYQQTPGQGLQFLFEYFSETQRNKGNFPGRFSGRQFSNSRSEMNVSTLELGDSALYLCASRNPGAGDTGELFFGEGSRLTVL.

V usage is TRBV28 and J usage is TRBJ1-5; D is uncertain. V lost 2 bases, J lost 3 bases, and 11 bases lay in between. Germline V CDR1 and CDR2: MDHEN, SYDVKM. This CDR3 contains 15 residues. The CDR3 DNA is TGTGCCAGCAGTTTAACCGGCCAGAACAATCAGCCCCAGCATTTT. This encodes CASSLTGQNNQPQHF.

V gene TRBV7-3 combines with J gene TRBJ2-6; weak D call: TRBD1 (6 bases). With 5 bases removed from V and 5 bases from J, the gap between germline ends came to 13 bases. The germline gives CDR1 SGHTA, CDR2 FQGTGA. This CDR3 contains 15 residues. The CDR3 DNA reads as TGTGCCAGCAGCATCACAGGGAGCCGGGCCAACGTCCTGACTTTC. Its protein is CASSITGSRANVLTF.

The chain recombines TRBV5-1 with TRBJ2-7, with D possibly being TRBD1 (5 bases). CDR3 length equals 14 residues. The germline gives CDR1 SGHRS, CDR2 YFSETQ. Trimming shortened V by 0 bases and J by 2 bases, and 9 bases separated the two germline ends. This CDR3 is CASSLEQGTYEQYF. The CDR3 DNA follows: TGCGCCAGCAGCTTGGAGCAGGGCACCTACGAGCAGTACTTC.